This T cell receptor (beta chain) is drawn from a study of identical twins' blood T cells. The CDR3 consists of 13 residues. Germline values: CDR1 MNHNY, CDR2 SVGAGI (reference sequence). Trimming left V 6 bases short and J 5 bases short, with 11 bases between. TCRdb reprocessed the 5' RACE reads with MiXCR, giving one entry per CDR3 protein. The sample carries a few hundred thousand distinct CDR3 sequences, about 28% recorded once. The source is a woman aged 18-55 years in good health. The J gene is TRBJ1-5, the V gene TRBV6-6; D remains ambiguous. Sample: PBMCs. The CDR3 nucleotides are TGTGCCAGCAGGGACCCTGGGGATCAGCCCCAGCATTTT. Translating it yields CASRDPGDQPQHF.